These 9 T cell receptor beta chains were sequenced from one sample in a study of blood T cell repertoires in COVID-19. This table comes from immunoSEQ multiplex PCR, and its TCRdb copy is limited to in-frame clones, with some not included. The sample holds over 200,000 clones, roughly 85% seen once. The sequenced sample consisted of PBMCs or T cells enriched from blood (not recorded which). The receptors come from a man in his forties or fifties who had recovered from COVID-19.

This clone appeared a single time. V is TRBV2 and J is TRBJ1-1; D remains ambiguous. CDR1 is SNHLY and CDR2 is FYNNEI in the germline V gene. The CDR3 length is 11 residues. Trimming removed 8 bases from V and 3 bases from J, with 7 bases in between. CDR3 sequence (DNA): TGTGCCAGCTTTCAGGACACTGAAGCTTTCTTT. Protein sequence: CASFQDTEAFF.

This clone was seen once. The chain combines TRBV4-1 with TRBJ2-7; TRBD2 aligns across 8 bases. V dropped 1 base and J dropped 5; count of bases not matched to a gene: 7. Germline CDR1 is MGHRA and CDR2 is YSYEKL. This CDR3 region has 15 residues. DNA for the CDR3: TGCGCCAGCAGCCAAGTAGCTGTGCGGGAGGACGAGCAGTACTTC. Amino acids: CASSQVAVREDEQYF.

The chain uses TRBV2 and TRBJ2-2, with D maybe TRBD1 (5 bases). CDR1 and CDR2 from the germline V gene are SNHLY and FYNNEI. V was clipped by 5 bases and J by 5 bases, with 12 bases between them. CDR3 length equals 14 residues. CDR3 in DNA: TGTGCCAGCAGTATTTCCAGGGAAACCGGGGAGCTGTTTTTT. It codes for CASSISRETGELFF.

This chain joins TRBV15 and TRBJ1-3, with no clear D. This CDR3 spans 12 amino acids. Germline V gene data show CDR1 as LNHNV and CDR2 as YYDKDF (reference sequence). Deletions cut 10 bases from V and 0 bases from J, with 7 bases between. This chain's CDR3 is CASQSSGNTIYF. CDR3 DNA: TGTGCCAGCCAGTCCTCTGGAAACACCATATATTTT.

The gene calls are TRBV28 and TRBJ2-7; D not resolved. The V gene lost 5 bases and the J gene lost 3 bases, with 20 bases spanning the gap. The V gene's germline CDR1 is MDHEN and CDR2 SYDVKM. There are 16 residues in the CDR3. Here the CDR3 DNA reads TGTGCCAGCAGTCCCCCCCCGCAGCGCCGCCTCTACGAGCAGTACTTC. This translates into CASSPPPQRRLYEQYF.

The chain combines TRBV15 with TRBJ1-2; D is perhaps TRBD1 (6 bases). Trimming removed 5 bases from V and 8 bases from J, with 12 bases in between. The CDR3 runs to 12 residues. Per the germline V gene, CDR1 is LNHNV and CDR2 is YYDKDF (reference sequence). CDR3 region: CATSPHRDGYTF. The DNA of the CDR3 is TGTGCCACCAGCCCACACAGGGACGGCTACACCTTC.

The chain combines TRBV12-5 with TRBJ2-7; a possible D gene is TRBD1 (6 bases). Germline V CDR1 and CDR2: LGHNT, FRNRAP. V gave up 6 bases and J gave up 6 bases, with 9 bases separating them. This CDR3 contains 11 residues. The CDR3 bases are TGTGCTAGTGGCAACAGGGCCGAGCAGTACTTC. Translated: CASGNRAEQYF.

The chain's CDR3 is CASSLGGLGYEQYF. CDR3 sequence (DNA): TGTGCCAGCAGCCTCGGCGGGCTCGGTTACGAGCAGTACTTC. The chain carries TRBV7-2 and TRBJ2-7; tentative D call: TRBD2 (5 bases). The V gene's germline CDR1 is SGHTA and CDR2 FQGNSA. The CDR3 contains 14 residues. Trimming pared 5 bases from V and 4 bases from J, leaving 15 bases between.

The V and J genes are TRBV28 and TRBJ1-2, with D possibly matching TRBD1 (5 bases). CDR1 and CDR2 (germline): MDHEN, SYDVKM. This CDR3 spans 14 amino acids. Trimming cost V 2 bases and J 4 bases, with 11 bases left between them. CDR3 sequence: CASSLRQGRYGYTF. Here the CDR3 DNA reads TGTGCCAGCAGTTTACGGCAGGGTCGCTATGGCTACACCTTC.